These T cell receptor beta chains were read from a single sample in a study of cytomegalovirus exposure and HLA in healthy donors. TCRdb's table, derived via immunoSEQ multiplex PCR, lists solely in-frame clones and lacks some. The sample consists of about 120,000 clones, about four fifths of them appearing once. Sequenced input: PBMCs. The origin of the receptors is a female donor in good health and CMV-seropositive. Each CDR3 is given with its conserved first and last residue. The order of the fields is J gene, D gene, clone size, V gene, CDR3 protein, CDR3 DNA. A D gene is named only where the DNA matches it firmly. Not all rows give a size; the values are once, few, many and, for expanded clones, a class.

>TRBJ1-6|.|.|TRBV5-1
CASSLDRENSPLHF
TGCGCCAGCAGCTTGGACAGGGAGAATTCACCCCTCCACTTT
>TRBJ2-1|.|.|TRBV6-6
CASFNLRGNEQFF
TGTGCCAGCTTTAACCTTCGCGGCAATGAGCAGTTCTTC
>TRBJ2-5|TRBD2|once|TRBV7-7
CASSGLAGETQYF
TGTGCCAGCTCAGGACTAGCAGGGGAGACCCAGTACTTC
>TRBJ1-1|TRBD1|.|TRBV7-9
CASSPYGRGTSGNTEAFF
TGTGCCAGCAGCCCATATGGCAGGGGGACATCCGGGAACACTGAAGCTTTCTTT
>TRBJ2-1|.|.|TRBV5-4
CASSLDSSSYNEQFF
TGTGCCAGCAGCCTGGACTCGAGCTCCTACAATGAGCAGTTCTTC
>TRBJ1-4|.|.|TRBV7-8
CASSLGGETNEKLFF
TGTGCCAGCAGCTTAGGGGGCGAGACTAATGAAAAACTGTTTTTT
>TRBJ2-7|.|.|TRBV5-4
CASSPRDTAVDEQYF
TGTGCCAGCAGCCCCCGGGACACCGCAGTAGACGAGCAGTACTTC
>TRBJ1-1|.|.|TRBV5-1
CASSSLQGTEAFF
TGCGCCAGCAGCTCCTTACAGGGAACCGAAGCTTTCTTT
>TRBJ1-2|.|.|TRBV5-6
CASSLVGRDGYTF
TGTGCCAGCAGCTTGGTAGGCCGGGATGGCTACACCTTC
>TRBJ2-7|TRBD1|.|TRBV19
CASSIRQGDEQYF
TGTGCCAGTAGTATTCGACAGGGGGACGAGCAGTACTTC
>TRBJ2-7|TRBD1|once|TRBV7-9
CASSRWDRVSYEQYF
TGTGCCAGCAGCCGATGGGACAGGGTCTCCTACGAGCAGTACTTC
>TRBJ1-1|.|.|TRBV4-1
CASSQAGTRTTEAFF
TGCGCCAGCAGCCAGGCCGGGACACGCACCACTGAAGCTTTCTTT
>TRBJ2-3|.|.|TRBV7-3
CASSFNGGRDTQYF
TGTGCCAGCAGCTTTAACGGGGGGCGAGATACGCAGTATTTT
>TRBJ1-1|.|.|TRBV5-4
CASSLDRVNTEAFF
TGTGCCAGCAGCTTGGACAGGGTTAACACTGAAGCTTTCTTT
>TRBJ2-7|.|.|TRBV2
CASRVSSYEQYF
TGTGCCAGCCGAGTTTCCTCCTACGAGCAGTACTTC
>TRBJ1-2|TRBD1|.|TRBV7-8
CASSLSEGAGGYTF
TGTGCCAGCAGCTTATCCGAGGGGGCGGGCGGCTACACCTTC
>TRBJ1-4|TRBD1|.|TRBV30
CAWSRTGGYGKLFF
TGTGCCTGGAGTCGTACAGGGGGCTATGGAAAACTGTTTTTT
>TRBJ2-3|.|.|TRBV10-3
CAISESWQNTDTQYF
TGTGCCATCAGTGAGTCGTGGCAGAACACAGATACGCAGTATTTT
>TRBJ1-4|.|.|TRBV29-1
CSVVLRTGTNEKLFF
TGCAGCGTTGTCCTGAGGACGGGGACTAATGAAAAACTGTTTTTT
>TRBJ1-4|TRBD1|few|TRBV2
CASGRDRGEKLFF
TGTGCCAGCGGCCGGGACAGGGGGGAAAAACTGTTTTTT
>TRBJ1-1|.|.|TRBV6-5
CASSLQGKGDTEAFF
TGTGCCAGCAGTCTACAGGGAAAGGGGGACACTGAAGCTTTCTTT
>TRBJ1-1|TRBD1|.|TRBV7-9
CASSLQQGGAFF
TGTGCCAGCAGCTTACAACAGGGGGGAGCTTTCTTT
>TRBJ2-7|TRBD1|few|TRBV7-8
CASSLGGQVSGYEQYF
TGTGCCAGCAGCTTAGGGGGACAGGTTTCGGGCTACGAGCAGTACTTC
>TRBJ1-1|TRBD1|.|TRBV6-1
CASSRLQGTEAFF
TGTGCCAGCAGTCGATTACAGGGGACTGAAGCTTTCTTT
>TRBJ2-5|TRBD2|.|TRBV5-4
CASSPGGRQETQYF
TGTGCCAGCAGCCCGGGGGGGCGGCAAGAGACCCAGTACTTC
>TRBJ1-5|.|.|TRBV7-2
CASSLSPGPQHF
TGTGCCAGCAGCCTATCCCCCGGGCCCCAGCATTTT
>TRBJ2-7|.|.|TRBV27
CASRGADGHPYEQYF
TGTGCCAGCAGGGGGGCTGACGGACACCCCTACGAGCAGTACTTC
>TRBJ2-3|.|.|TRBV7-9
CASSLVPFVLKGGTDTQYF
TGTGCCAGCAGCTTAGTGCCTTTCGTCCTCAAAGGGGGCACAGATACGCAGTATTTT
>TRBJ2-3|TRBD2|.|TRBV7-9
CASSRGADTQYF
TGTGCCAGCAGCCGGGGGGCAGATACGCAGTATTTT
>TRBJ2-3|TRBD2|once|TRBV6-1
CASILAEPPHTQYF
TGTGCCAGTATACTAGCGGAGCCGCCTCATACGCAGTATTTT